This is a list of T cell receptor beta chains from one sample in a study of blood T cell repertoires in COVID-19. The method was immunoSEQ multiplex PCR; TCRdb's version includes in-frame clones alone and lacks a portion of them. The data contain a few hundred thousand clones, 80% to 90% of them singletons. The sample consisted of PBMCs or T cells enriched from blood (not recorded which). These receptors originate from a man aged 40-49 years in a cohort exposed to, infected with or recovered from COVID-19 (not recorded which). CDR3s include the opening cysteine and the closing phenylalanine or tryptophan. The D gene is left open where the match is weak. Clone size is given for some rows only: seen once, a few or many times, or a class if the clone is expanded.

>TRBV5-4|-|TRBD2|TRBJ2-1
TGTGCCAGCAGCCTGGGAGGCCTAGCGGGAGTTGGTGAGCAGTTCTTC
CASSLGGLAGVGEQFF
>TRBV18|-|-|TRBJ1-4
TGTGCCAGCTCACCGACCGGGACTAATGAAAAACTGTTTTTT
CASSPTGTNEKLFF
>TRBV2|-|-|TRBJ1-4
TGTGCCAGCAGAAACAGGGAGTTAAAAGAAAAACTGTTTTTT
CASRNRELKEKLFF
>TRBV2|-|TRBD1|TRBJ2-5
TGTGCCAGCAGTCCTCAGGGGGCCCAAGAGACCCAGTACTTC
CASSPQGAQETQYF
>TRBV5-5|-|-|TRBJ1-1
TGTGCCAGCAGTCCGAGCAGGGAAAACACTGAAGCTTTCTTT
CASSPSRENTEAFF
>TRBV9|-|TRBD2|TRBJ2-2
TGTGCCAGCAGCGATAGCGGGTTCGGGAGGACCGGGGAGCTGTTTTTT
CASSDSGFGRTGELFF
>TRBV7-3|-|TRBD2|TRBJ2-1
TGTGCCAGCAGCTCCTTAGCGGGAGCGTACAATGAGCAGTTCTTC
CASSSLAGAYNEQFF
>TRBV27|-|TRBD1|TRBJ1-1
TGTGCCAGCAGTGCTTATACAGGGGTAGGAACTGAAGCTTTCTTT
CASSAYTGVGTEAFF
>TRBV2|once|-|TRBJ2-7
TGTGCCAGCAGTGCCCAGGGGTACCACGAGCAGTACTTC
CASSAQGYHEQYF
>TRBV24-1|-|TRBD2|TRBJ2-1
TGTGCCACCAGCGGAGCGGGAGGGTCCTACAATGAGCAGTTCTTC
CATSGAGGSYNEQFF
>TRBV5-1|-|-|TRBJ1-2
TGCGCCAGCAGCCCCCGGGACATTAACTATGGCTACACCTTC
CASSPRDINYGYTF
>TRBV5-4|-|-|TRBJ1-3
TGTGCCAGCAGCTCGGGACTTTTGAGCTCTGGAAACACCATATATTTT
CASSSGLLSSGNTIYF
>TRBV3-1/TRBV3-2|-|-|TRBJ1-2
TGTGCCAGCAGCCAAGATCCGCAGGGTCCCTCCGCTTCCGGCTACACCTTC
CASSQDPQGPSASGYTF
>TRBV4-1|-|TRBD2|TRBJ2-7
TGCGCCAGCAGCCGAGGACTAGCGGGAGCTGGAGAGCAGTACTTC
CASSRGLAGAGEQYF
>TRBV2|once|TRBD2|TRBJ2-1
TGTGCCAGCAGTGAGAGGGAGGGCCACAATGAGCAGTTCTTC
CASSEREGHNEQFF
>TRBV3-1/TRBV3-2|-|TRBD1|TRBJ1-3
TGTGCCAGCAGCCAGGGGACAGGGGCAGGAAACACCATATATTTT
CASSQGTGAGNTIYF
>TRBV14|-|-|TRBJ2-5
TGTGCCAGCAGCCAAGTCCCCAGGGCCGAGACCCAGTACTTC
CASSQVPRAETQYF
>TRBV5-5|once|-|TRBJ2-3
TGTGCCAGCAGCTTGGCGACAGCTGGGGAATTAACGCAGTATTTT
CASSLATAGELTQYF
>TRBV19|-|-|TRBJ2-7
TGTGCCAGTAGTCCTATCGCCTCGATCTACGAGCAGTACTTC
CASSPIASIYEQYF
>TRBV20-1|-|-|TRBJ1-5
TGCAGTGCTAGTAGGACAGATAATCAGCCCCAGCATTTT
CSASRTDNQPQHF
>TRBV6-5|-|TRBD2|TRBJ2-1
TGTGCCAGCAGTTACACAGCGGGAGTCTCCTACAATGAGCAGTTCTTC
CASSYTAGVSYNEQFF
>TRBV7-9|-|TRBD1|TRBJ1-2
TGTGCCAGCAGCGTAGACAGGGGAGGCTACACCTTC
CASSVDRGGYTF
>TRBV5-1|-|-|TRBJ1-4
TGCGCCAGCAGCTCCCCAGGGTCGAATGAAAAACTGTTTTTT
CASSSPGSNEKLFF
>TRBV7-9|-|TRBD1|TRBJ1-4
TGTGCCAGCAGCCCCGGGGCGACAGGGGGCCGTGAAAAACTGTTTTTT
CASSPGATGGREKLFF
>TRBV10-3|-|TRBD2|TRBJ2-1
TGTGCCATCAGTGAGTGGGAGGGTAATGAGCAGTTCTTC
CAISEWEGNEQFF
>TRBV18|-|-|TRBJ2-1
TGTGCCAGCTCACCACCGGCTACCCGGGAGTACCTGTTCTTC
CASSPPATREYLFF
>TRBV6-5|-|-|TRBJ2-7
TGTGCCAGCCGAGCAGAGCCAGGCCGCAACGAGCAGTACTTC
CASRAEPGRNEQYF
>TRBV19|-|-|TRBJ1-3
TGTGCCAGTAGTCAAGACTCCAGCTCTGGAAACACCATATATTTT
CASSQDSSSGNTIYF
>TRBV5-1|-|TRBD1|TRBJ1-1
TGCGCCAGCAGCAGGGACAGGTCATCGGGGAACACTGAAGCTTTCTTT
CASSRDRSSGNTEAFF
>TRBV3-1/TRBV3-2|-|-|TRBJ1-6
TGTGCCAGCAGCCTCGACAGGCTTGTGCCACCCCTCCACTTT
CASSLDRLVPPLHF
>TRBV5-1|-|-|TRBJ1-5
TGCGCCAGCAGCTTGGCGGGAAACAATCAGCCCCAGCATTTT
CASSLAGNNQPQHF
>TRBV5-4|-|TRBD2|TRBJ2-1
TGTGCCAGCAGCTTGTCTGCTAGCGGGAGGAAGTACAATGAGCAGTTCTTC
CASSLSASGRKYNEQFF
>TRBV11-3|-|TRBD2|TRBJ2-5
TGTGCCAGCAGCTCAGGACTAGCGGCTCAAGAGACCCAGTACTTC
CASSSGLAAQETQYF
>TRBV19|-|TRBD2|TRBJ2-7
TGTGCCAGTAGTATTGCGGGAGTGTTCTACGAGCAGTACTTC
CASSIAGVFYEQYF
>TRBV18|-|-|TRBJ1-5
TGTGCCAGCTCACTGAGTGGGAGGAACAATCAGCCCCAGCATTTT
CASSLSGRNNQPQHF
>TRBV30|-|-|TRBJ2-1
TGTGCCTGGAGCGGCCTGGGGGGGCAATACAATGAGCAGTTCTTC
CAWSGLGGQYNEQFF
>TRBV7-8|-|TRBD1|TRBJ1-1
TGTGCCAGCAGCTTAGGGGTGACTACAGGGGCGGACACTGAAGCTTTCTTT
CASSLGVTTGADTEAFF
>TRBV5-1|-|TRBD2|TRBJ2-3
TGCGCCAGCAGCTTGGCCGTGGGTCGACTAGCGGGAGAAGGAACAGATACGCAGTATTTT
CASSLAVGRLAGEGTDTQYF
>TRBV30|-|-|TRBJ2-1
TGTGCCTGGAATTCCGAGGTAGTCCAGTTCTTC
CAWNSEVVQFF
>TRBV6-5|-|-|TRBJ1-1
TGTGCCAGCAGGCTAGGGGGGAACACTGAAGCTTTCTTT
CASRLGGNTEAFF
>TRBV19|-|TRBD1|TRBJ1-3
TGTGCCAGGCAGGGGGCGCTGAGGAAAAACTCTGGAAACACCATATATTTT
CARQGALRKNSGNTIYF
>TRBV27|-|-|TRBJ1-1
TGTGCCAGCAGTTTAAGGTTGGGGGGGAGGGGAACTGAAGCTTTCTTT
CASSLRLGGRGTEAFF
>TRBV3-1/TRBV3-2|few|-|TRBJ1-6
TGTGCCAGCAGCCCTGGACAGAGGGGCTATAATTCACCCCTCCACTTT
CASSPGQRGYNSPLHF
>TRBV6-5|once|-|TRBJ1-2
TGTGCCAGCAGAGAGTTTCAGGGCTTAAGCTATGGCTACACCTTC
CASREFQGLSYGYTF
>TRBV7-9|-|TRBD2|TRBJ2-5
TGTGCCAGCAGCTTGACTAGCGGGAGGGGCCAAGAGACCCAGTACTTC
CASSLTSGRGQETQYF
>TRBV27|few|-|TRBJ1-5
TGTGCCAGCAGTTTTGTGGGGAGAGGCAATCAGCCCCAGCATTTT
CASSFVGRGNQPQHF
>TRBV5-4|-|-|TRBJ2-7
TGTGCCAGCAGCTCGGGGACAAGGAACGAGCAGTACTTC
CASSSGTRNEQYF